The subject of this entry is one T cell receptor beta chain. What it binds is unknown. The source of the sample is a study of shared clonotypes between healthy human individuals. Study in general: Each donor's CD4 naive and CD4 memory cells filled three plates apiece, CD8 naive two, and CD8 memory one.

CD45RA-negative memory and CD45RA+ naive subsets were split from the CD4+ cells. Study-level findings and limits: Memory subsets generally showed smaller estimated richness than naive subsets did. The researchers took only blood, and tissue repertoires probably look different.

The trim removed 1 base at V and 3 bases at J, leaving 4 bases unmatched. CDR3 length: 15 amino acids. CDR1 SGHAT and CDR2 FQNNGV come from the germline V gene. TCRdb's copy holds only in-frame clones and misses some; the assay was immunoSEQ multiplex PCR. The sample lists 950,000 to 1,100,000 clones, approximately 70% occurring once. The receptor comes from a man between 18 and 35 years old in good health. The chain is built from TRBV11-2 and TRBJ2-7; 9 positions match TRBD2. Specimen: memory CD4+ T cells sorted from blood. Subset indicated: CD45RA-negative fraction. The CDR3 protein is CASSLGPSGIYEQYF. The CDR3 bases are TGTGCCAGCAGCTTAGGTCCTAGCGGGATCTACGAGCAGTACTTC.